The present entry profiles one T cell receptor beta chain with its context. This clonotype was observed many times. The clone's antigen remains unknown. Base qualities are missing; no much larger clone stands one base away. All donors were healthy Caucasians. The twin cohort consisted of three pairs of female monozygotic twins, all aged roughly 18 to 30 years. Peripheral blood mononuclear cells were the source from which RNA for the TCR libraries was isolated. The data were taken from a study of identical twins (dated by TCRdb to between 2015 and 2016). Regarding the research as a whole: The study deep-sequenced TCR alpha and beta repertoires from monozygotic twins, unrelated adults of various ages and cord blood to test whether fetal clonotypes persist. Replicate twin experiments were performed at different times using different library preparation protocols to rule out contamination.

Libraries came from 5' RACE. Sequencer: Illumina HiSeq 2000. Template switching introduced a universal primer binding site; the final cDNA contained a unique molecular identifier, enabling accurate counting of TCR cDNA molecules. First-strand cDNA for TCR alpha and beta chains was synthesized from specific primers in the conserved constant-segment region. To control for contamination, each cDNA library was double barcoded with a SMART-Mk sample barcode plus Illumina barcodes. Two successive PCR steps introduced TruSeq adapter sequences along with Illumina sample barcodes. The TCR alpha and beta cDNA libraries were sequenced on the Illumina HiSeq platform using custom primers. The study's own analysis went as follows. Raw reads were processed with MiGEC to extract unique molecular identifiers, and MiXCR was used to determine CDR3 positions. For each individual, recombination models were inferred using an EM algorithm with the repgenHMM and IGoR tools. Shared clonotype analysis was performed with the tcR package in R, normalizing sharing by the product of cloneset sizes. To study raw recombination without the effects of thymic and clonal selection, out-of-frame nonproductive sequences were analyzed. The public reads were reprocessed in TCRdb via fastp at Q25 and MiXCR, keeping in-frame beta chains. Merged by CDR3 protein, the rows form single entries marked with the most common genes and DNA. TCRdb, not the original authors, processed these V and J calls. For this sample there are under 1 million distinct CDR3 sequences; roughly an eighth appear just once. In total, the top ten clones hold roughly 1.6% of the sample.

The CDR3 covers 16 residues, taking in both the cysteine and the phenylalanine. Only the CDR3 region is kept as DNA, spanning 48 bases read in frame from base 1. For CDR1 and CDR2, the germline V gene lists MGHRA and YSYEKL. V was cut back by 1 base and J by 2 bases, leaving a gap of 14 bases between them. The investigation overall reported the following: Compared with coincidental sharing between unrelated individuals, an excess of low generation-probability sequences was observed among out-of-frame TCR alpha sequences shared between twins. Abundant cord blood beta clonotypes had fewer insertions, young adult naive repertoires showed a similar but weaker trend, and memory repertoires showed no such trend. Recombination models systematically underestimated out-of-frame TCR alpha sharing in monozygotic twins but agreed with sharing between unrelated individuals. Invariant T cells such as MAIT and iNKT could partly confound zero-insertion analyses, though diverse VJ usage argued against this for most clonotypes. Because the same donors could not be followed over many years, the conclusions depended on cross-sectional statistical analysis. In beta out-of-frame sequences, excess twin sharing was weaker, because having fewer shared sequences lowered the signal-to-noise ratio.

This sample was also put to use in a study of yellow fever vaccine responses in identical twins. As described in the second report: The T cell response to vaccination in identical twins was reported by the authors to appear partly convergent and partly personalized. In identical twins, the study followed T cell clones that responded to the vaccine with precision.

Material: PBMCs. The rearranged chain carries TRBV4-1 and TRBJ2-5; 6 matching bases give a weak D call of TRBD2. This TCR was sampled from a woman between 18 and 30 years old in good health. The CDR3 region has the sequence CASSQVPAGPQETQYF. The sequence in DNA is TGCGCCAGCAGCCAAGTTCCAGCGGGCCCTCAAGAGACCCAGTACTTC.